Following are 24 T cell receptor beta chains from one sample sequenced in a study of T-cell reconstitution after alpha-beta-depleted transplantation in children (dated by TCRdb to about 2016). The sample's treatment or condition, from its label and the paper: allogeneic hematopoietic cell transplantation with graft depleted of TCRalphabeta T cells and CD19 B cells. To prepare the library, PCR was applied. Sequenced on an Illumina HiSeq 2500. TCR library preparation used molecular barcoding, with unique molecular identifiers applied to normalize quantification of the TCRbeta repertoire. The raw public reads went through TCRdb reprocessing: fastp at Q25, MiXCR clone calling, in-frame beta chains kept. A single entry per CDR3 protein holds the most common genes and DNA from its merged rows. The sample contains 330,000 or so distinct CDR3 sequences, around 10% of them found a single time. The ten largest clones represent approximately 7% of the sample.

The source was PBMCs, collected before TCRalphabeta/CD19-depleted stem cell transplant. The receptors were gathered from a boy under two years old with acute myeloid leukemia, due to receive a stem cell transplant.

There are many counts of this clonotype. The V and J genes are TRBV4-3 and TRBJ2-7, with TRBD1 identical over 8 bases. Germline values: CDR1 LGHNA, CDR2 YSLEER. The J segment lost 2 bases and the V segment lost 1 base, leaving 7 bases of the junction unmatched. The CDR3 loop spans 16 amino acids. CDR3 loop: CASSQGMDRETYEQYF. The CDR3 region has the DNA TGCGCCAGCAGCCAAGGGATGGACAGGGAAACCTACGAGCAGTACTTC.

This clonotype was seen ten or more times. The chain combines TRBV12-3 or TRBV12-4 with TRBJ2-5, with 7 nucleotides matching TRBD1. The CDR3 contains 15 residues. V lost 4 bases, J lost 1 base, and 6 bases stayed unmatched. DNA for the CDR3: TGTGCCAGCAGTTGGGGGCAGGGGGTCCAAGAGACCCAGTACTTC. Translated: CASSWGQGVQETQYF.

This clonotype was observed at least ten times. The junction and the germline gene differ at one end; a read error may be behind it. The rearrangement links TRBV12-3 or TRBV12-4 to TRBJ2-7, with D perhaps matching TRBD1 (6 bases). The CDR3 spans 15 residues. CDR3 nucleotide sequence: TGTGCCAGCAGTTTAGGCCGGACAGCCCACTACCAGCAGTACTTC. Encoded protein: CASSLGRTAHYQQYF.

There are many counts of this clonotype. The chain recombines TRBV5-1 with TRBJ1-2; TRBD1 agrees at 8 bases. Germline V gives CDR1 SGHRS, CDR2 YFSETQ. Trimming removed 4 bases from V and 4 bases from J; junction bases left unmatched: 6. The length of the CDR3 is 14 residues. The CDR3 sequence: CASSPTGEFYGYTF. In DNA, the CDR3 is TGCGCCAGCAGCCCGACAGGGGAATTCTATGGCTACACCTTC.

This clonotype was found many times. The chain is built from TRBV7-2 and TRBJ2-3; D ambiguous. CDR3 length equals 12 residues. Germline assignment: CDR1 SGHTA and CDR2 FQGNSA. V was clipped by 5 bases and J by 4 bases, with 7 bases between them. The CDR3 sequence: CASSPAADTQYF. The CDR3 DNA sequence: TGTGCCAGCAGCCCGGCTGCAGATACGCAGTATTTT.

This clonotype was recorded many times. CDR3 coding DNA: TGCGCCAGCAGCTCTACAGCCTACGAGCAGTACTTC. This translates into CASSSTAYEQYF. The chain couples TRBV5-1 to TRBJ2-7; D gene unclear. Germline CDR1 and CDR2: SGHRS and YFSETQ. The CDR3 loop spans 12 amino acids. V dropped 3 bases and J dropped 2 bases, with 6 bases sitting between them.

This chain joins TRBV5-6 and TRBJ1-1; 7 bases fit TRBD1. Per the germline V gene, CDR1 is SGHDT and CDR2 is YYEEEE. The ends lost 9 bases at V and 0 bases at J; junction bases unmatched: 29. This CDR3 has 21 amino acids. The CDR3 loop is CAIGPALMPIRDRVMNTEAFF. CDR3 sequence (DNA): TGTGCCATCGGCCCCGCTCTTATGCCCATCCGGGACAGAGTAATGAACACTGAAGCTTTCTTT.

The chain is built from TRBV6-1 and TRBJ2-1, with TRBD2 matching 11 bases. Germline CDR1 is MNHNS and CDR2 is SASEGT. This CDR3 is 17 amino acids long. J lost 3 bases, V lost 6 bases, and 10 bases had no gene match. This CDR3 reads CASSLFPGTSGYNEQFF. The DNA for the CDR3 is TGTGCCAGCAGCCTTTTTCCCGGGACTAGCGGCTACAATGAGCAGTTCTTC.

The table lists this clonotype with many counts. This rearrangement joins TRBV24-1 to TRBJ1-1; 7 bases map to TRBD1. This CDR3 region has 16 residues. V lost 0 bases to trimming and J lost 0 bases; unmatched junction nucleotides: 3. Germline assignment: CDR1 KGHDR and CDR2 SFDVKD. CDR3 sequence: CATSDLGQEMNTEAFF. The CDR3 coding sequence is TGTGCCACCAGTGATTTGGGACAGGAGATGAACACTGAAGCTTTCTTT.

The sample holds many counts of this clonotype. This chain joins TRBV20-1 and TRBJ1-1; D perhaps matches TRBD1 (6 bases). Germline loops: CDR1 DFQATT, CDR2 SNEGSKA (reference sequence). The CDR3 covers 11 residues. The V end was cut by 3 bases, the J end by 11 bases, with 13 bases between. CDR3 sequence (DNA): TGCAGTGCTAGTCTCACAGGGAGGGCTTTCTTT. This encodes CSASLTGRAFF.

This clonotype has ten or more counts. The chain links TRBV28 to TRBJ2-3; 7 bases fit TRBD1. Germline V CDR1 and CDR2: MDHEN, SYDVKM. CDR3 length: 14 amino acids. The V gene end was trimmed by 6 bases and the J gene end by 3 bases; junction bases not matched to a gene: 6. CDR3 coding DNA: TGTGCCAGCAGCAGGGACAGTAGGACAGATACGCAGTATTTT. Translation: CASSRDSRTDTQYF.

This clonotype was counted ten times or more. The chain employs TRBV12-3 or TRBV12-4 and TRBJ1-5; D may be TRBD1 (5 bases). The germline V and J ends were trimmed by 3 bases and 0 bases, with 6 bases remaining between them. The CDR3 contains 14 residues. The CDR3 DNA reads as TGTGCCAGCAGTTTCGACAGTAGCAATCAGCCCCAGCATTTT. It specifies CASSFDSSNQPQHF.

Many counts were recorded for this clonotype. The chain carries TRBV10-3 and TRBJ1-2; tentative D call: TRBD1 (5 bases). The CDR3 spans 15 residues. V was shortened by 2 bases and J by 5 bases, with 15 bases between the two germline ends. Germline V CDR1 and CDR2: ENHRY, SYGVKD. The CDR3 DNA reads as TGTGCCATCAGTGAGGGGTGGCAGGGAAGGTATGGCTACACCTTC. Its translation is CAISEGWQGRYGYTF.

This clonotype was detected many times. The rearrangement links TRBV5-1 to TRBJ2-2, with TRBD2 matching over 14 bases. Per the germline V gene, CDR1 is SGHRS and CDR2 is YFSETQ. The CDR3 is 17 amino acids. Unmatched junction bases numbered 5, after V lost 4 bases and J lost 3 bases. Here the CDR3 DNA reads TGCGCCAGCAGCATTCGACTAGCGGGGGGGTACACCGGGGAGCTGTTTTTT. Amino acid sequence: CASSIRLAGGYTGELFF.

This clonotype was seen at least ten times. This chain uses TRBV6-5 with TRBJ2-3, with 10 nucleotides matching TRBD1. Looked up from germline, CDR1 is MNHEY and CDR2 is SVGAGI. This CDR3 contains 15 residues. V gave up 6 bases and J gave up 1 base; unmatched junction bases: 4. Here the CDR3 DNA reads TGTGCCAGCAGGATAGGACAGGGGGGCACAGATACGCAGTATTTT. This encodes CASRIGQGGTDTQYF.

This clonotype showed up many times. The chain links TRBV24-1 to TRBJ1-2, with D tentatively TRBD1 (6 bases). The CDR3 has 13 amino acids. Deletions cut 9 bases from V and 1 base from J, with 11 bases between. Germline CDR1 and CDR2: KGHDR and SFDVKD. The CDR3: CATGGGDNYGYTF. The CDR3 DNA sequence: TGTGCCACCGGAGGGGGGGATAACTATGGCTACACCTTC.

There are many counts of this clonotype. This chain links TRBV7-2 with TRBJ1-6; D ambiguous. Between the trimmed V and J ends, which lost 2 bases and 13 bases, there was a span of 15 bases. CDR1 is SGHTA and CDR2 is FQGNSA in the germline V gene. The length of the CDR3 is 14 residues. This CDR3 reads CASSLMSAVPPLHF. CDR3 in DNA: TGTGCCAGCAGCTTAATGTCTGCGGTTCCCCCCCTCCACTTT.

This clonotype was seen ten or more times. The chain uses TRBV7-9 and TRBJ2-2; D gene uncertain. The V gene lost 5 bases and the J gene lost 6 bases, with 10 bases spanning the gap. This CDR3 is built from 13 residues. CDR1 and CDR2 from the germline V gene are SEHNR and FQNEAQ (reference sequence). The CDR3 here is CASSPTWAGELFF. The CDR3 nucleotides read TGTGCCAGCAGCCCCACGTGGGCCGGGGAGCTGTTTTTT.

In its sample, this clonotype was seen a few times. The CDR3 protein is CASSPFPPPGSLGAPDTQYF. CDR3 nucleotide sequence: TGTGCCAGCAGCCCCTTCCCCCCACCGGGGAGCCTAGGAGCCCCAGATACGCAGTATTTT. J is TRBJ2-3 and V is TRBV28; the D gene is possibly TRBD2 (5 bases). The CDR3 contains 20 residues. V was shortened by 6 bases and J by 4 bases, with 32 bases between the two germline ends. CDR1 and CDR2 (germline): MDHEN, SYDVKM.

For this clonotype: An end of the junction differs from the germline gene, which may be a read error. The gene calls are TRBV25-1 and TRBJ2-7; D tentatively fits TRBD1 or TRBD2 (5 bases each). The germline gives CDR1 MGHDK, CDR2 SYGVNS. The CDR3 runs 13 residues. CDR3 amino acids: CASSLGRPYDQYF. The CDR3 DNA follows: TGTGCCAGCAGCCTGGGACGGCCCTACGACCAGTACTTC.

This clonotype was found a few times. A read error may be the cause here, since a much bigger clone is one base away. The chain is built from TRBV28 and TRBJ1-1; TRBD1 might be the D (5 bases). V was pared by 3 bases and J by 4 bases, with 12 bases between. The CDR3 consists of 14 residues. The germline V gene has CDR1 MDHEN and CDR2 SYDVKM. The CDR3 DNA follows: TGTGCCAGCAGTTTGAGGGGTGCAGGCACTGAAGCTTTCTTT. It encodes CASSLRGAGTEAFF.

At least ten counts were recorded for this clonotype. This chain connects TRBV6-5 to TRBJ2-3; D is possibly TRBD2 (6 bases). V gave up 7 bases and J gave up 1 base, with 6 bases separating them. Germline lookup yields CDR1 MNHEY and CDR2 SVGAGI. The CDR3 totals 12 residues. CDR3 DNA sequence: TGTGCCAGCACTAGCGGCACAGATACGCAGTATTTT. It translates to CASTSGTDTQYF.

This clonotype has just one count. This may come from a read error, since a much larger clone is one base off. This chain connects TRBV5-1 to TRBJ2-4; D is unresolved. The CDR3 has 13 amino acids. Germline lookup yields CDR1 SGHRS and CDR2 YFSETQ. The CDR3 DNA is TGCGCCAGCAGCTTGAGGTCAGGAGACATGCAGTACTTC. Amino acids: CASSLRSGDMQYF. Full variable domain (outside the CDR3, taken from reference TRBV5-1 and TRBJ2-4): KAGVTQTPRYLIKTRGQQVTLSCSPISGHRSVSWYQQTPGQGLQFLFEYFSETQRNKGNFPGRFSGRQFSNSRSEMNVSTLELGDSALYLCASSLRSGDMQYFGAGTRLSVL.

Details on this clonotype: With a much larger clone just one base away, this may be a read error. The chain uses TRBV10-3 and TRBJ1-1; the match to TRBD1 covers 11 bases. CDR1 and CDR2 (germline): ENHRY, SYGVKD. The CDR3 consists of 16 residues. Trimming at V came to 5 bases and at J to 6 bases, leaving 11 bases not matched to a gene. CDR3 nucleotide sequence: TGTGCCATCAGTAGGACAGGGGGCTCTTTAATTCCTGAAGCTTTCTTT. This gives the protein CAISRTGGSLIPEAFF.